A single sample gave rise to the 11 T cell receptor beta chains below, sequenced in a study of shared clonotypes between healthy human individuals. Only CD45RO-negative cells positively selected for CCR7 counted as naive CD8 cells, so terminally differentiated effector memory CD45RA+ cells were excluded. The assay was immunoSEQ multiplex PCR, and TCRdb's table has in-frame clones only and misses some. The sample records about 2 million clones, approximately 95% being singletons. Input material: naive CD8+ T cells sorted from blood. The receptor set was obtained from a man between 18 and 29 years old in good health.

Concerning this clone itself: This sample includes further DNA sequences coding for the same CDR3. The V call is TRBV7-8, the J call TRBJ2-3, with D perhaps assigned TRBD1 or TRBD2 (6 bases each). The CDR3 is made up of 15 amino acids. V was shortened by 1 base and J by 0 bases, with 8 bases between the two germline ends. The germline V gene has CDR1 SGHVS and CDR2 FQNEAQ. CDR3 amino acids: CASSLVGGSTDTQYF. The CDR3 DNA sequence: TGTGCCAGCAGCTTAGTCGGGGGCAGCACAGATACGCAGTATTTT.

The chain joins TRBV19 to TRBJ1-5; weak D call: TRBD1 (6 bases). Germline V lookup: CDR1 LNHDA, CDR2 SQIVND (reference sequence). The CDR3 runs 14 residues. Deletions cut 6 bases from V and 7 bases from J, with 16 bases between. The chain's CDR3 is CASRPWGGIQPQHF. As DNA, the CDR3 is TGTGCCAGTAGACCCTGGGGGGGCATCCAGCCCCAGCATTTT.

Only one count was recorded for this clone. CDR3 in amino acids: CATERTNTGELFF. The CDR3, as DNA: TGTGCCACCGAGCGGACTAACACCGGGGAGCTGTTTTTT. V usage is TRBV15 and J usage is TRBJ2-2, with a weak D call TRBD2 (5 bases). Trimming cost V 8 bases and J 2 bases, with 9 bases left between them. This CDR3 has 13 amino acids. Germline V lookup: CDR1 LNHNV, CDR2 YYDKDF (reference sequence).

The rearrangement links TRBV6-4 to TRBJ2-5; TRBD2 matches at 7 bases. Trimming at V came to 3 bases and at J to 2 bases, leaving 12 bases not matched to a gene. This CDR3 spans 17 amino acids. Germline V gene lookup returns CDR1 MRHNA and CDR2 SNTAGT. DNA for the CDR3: TGTGCCAGCAGTGAGCAGCGTGCTAGCGGAATACAAGAGACCCAGTACTTC. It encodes CASSEQRASGIQETQYF.

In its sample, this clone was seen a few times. CDR3 bases: TGTGCCAGCAGTTTCGAGGGGAGAGGCACTGAAGCTTTCTTT. It translates to CASSFEGRGTEAFF. The chain combines TRBV27 with TRBJ1-1; tentative D call: TRBD1 (5 bases). Trimming took 3 bases from V and 4 from J, leaving 12 bases between them. CDR1 MNHEY and CDR2 SMNVEV come from the germline V gene (reference sequence). The CDR3 sequence is 14 residues long.

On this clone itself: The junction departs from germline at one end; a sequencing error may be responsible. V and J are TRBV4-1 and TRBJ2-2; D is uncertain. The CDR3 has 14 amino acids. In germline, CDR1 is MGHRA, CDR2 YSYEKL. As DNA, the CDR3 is TGCGCCAGCAGCCCAAGGACGAAGACCGGGGAGCTGTTTTTT. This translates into CASSPRTKTGELFF.

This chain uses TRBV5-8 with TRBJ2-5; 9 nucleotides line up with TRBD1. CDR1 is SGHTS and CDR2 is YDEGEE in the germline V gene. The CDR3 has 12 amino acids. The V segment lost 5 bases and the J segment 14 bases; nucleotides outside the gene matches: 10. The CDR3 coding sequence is TGTGCCAGCAGTCTCAGGACAGGGGACAGTTACTTC. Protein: CASSLRTGDSYF.

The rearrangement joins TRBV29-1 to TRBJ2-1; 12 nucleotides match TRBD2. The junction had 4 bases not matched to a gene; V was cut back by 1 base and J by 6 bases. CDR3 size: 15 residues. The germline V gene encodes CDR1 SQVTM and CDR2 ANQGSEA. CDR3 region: CSVEGGLAGFNEQFF. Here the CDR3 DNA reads TGCAGCGTTGAAGGGGGACTAGCGGGTTTCAATGAGCAGTTCTTC.

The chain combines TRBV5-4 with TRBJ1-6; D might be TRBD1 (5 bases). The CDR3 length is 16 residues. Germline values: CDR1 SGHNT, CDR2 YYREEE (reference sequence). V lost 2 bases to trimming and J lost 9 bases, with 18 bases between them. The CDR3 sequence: CASSFQGSSDRSPLHF. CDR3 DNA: TGTGCCAGCAGCTTCCAGGGTAGTTCAGACCGTTCACCCCTCCACTTT.

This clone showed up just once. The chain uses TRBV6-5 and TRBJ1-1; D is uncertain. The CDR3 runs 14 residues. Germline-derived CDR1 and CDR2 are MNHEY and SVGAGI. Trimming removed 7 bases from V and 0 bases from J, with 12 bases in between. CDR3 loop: CASTPTALNTEAFF. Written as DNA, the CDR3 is TGTGCCAGCACCCCAACGGCCTTGAACACTGAAGCTTTCTTT.

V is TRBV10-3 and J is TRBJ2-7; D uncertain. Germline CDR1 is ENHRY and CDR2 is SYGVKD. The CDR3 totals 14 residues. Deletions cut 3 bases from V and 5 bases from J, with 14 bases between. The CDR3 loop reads CAISDPGPPDEQYF. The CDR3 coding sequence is TGTGCCATCAGTGACCCTGGGCCTCCGGACGAGCAGTACTTC.